This TCR beta chain stems from a study of glioma-infiltrating T cells after dendritic cell vaccination. The time point denotes: after dendritic cell vaccination, including at tumor progression/relapse. Measured with immunoSEQ multiplex PCR; TCRdb has only the in-frame clones, and not every one. The sample records approximately 24,000 clones, roughly 89% being singletons. The CDR3 length is 15 residues. Germline CDR1 and CDR2: SGDLS and YYNGEE. The trim removed 0 bases at V and 4 bases at J, leaving 4 bases unmatched. This rearrangement joins TRBV9 to TRBJ1-1, with TRBD1 identical over 9 bases. This TCR was sampled from a human donor with glioblastoma. The sequences come from blood, collected after dendritic cell vaccination. In DNA form, the CDR3 reads TGTGCCAGCAGCGTAGGGGGACAGGGCCTCACTGAAGCTTTCTTT. Its translation: CASSVGGQGLTEAFF.